These 23 T cell receptor beta chains originate from one sample sequenced in a study of T-cell reconstitution after alpha-beta-depleted transplantation in children. Unique molecular identifiers were incorporated when the TCRbeta library was constructed. MiXCR, run by TCRdb on the PCR reads, gives a single entry per CDR3 protein. Of about 610,000 distinct CDR3 sequences listed, roughly a tenth are singletons. The specimen comprised PBMCs from the stem cell graft donor, sampled from the stem cell graft. These receptors were collected from a human donor who donated a stem cell graft to a child with acute myeloid leukemia.

This clonotype has just a few counts. This chain joins TRBV10-3 and TRBJ2-7; no clear D. This CDR3 is built from 15 residues. V was pared by 4 bases and J by 0 bases, with 13 bases between. Germline V gene data show CDR1 as ENHRY and CDR2 as SYGVKD. The CDR3 DNA is TGTGCCATCAGTGCGGGCGGCACCCTCTCCTACGAGCAGTACTTC. Encoded protein: CAISAGGTLSYEQYF.

The gene calls are TRBV6-2 or TRBV6-3 and TRBJ2-1; no clear D. This CDR3 contains 13 residues. V gave up 5 bases and J gave up 7 bases, with 12 bases separating them. Germline V gives CDR1 MNHEY, CDR2 SVGEGT. The CDR3 region is CASSGVVWNEQFF. The CDR3 nucleotides are TGTGCCAGCAGTGGGGTGGTGTGGAATGAGCAGTTCTTC.

This rearrangement joins TRBV28 to TRBJ2-7, with TRBD1 matching 9 bases. Germline trimming cut 6 bases from V and 5 bases from J; bases unmatched to any gene: 14. The CDR3 loop spans 16 amino acids. Looked up from germline, CDR1 is MDHEN and CDR2 is SYDVKM. CDR3 DNA sequence: TGTGCCAGCAGCACCTTCCGTGGGACAGGGATCGACGAGCAGTACTTC. Translated, it gives CASSTFRGTGIDEQYF.

This chain links TRBV29-1 with TRBJ2-5; TRBD1 aligns across 9 bases. Losses at the gene ends were 7 bases for V and 5 bases for J; bases not matched to a gene: 8. This CDR3 has 13 residues. Germline V gene sequence: CDR1 SQVTM, CDR2 ANQGSEA. CDR3 protein: CSGTGGSRETQYF. The CDR3 region has the DNA TGCAGCGGTACAGGGGGCTCGAGGGAGACCCAGTACTTC.

This clonotype was seen many times. J is TRBJ2-1 and V is TRBV7-2; D is uncertain. The germline V gene encodes CDR1 SGHTA and CDR2 FQGNSA. Trimming took 0 bases from V and 4 from J, leaving 10 bases between them. The CDR3 is 15 amino acids. CDR3 sequence: CASSLAQLTYNEQFF. In DNA, the CDR3 is TGTGCCAGCAGCTTAGCTCAACTTACGTACAATGAGCAGTTCTTC.

This clonotype has only a few counts. The rearrangement joins TRBV20-1 to TRBJ1-5; 11 positions agree with TRBD1. The V gene's germline CDR1 is DFQATT and CDR2 SNEGSKA (reference sequence). The CDR3 has 15 residues. The ends lost 2 bases at V and 7 bases at J; junction bases unmatched: 7. CDR3 amino acids: CSARPGQGDKQPQHF. CDR3 coding DNA: TGCAGTGCTAGACCGGGACAGGGGGACAAACAGCCCCAGCATTTT.

The CDR3 here is CASSRVSVSPDTQYF. CDR3 DNA sequence: TGTGCCAGTAGTCGCGTCTCAGTTAGCCCAGATACGCAGTATTTT. This chain joins TRBV19 and TRBJ2-3; no clear D. The CDR3 extends over 15 amino acids. Germline V gene data show CDR1 as LNHDA and CDR2 as SQIVND (reference sequence). Trimming stripped 5 bases from V and 4 bases from J, with 16 bases between.

The chain carries TRBV12-3 or TRBV12-4 and TRBJ2-7; D possibly matches TRBD1 or TRBD2 (5 bases each). The CDR3 extends over 11 amino acids. V lost 8 bases to trimming and J lost 3 bases, with 8 bases between them. CDR3 nucleotides: TGTGCCAGCCAGAGGGGCTACGAGCAGTACTTC. Amino acid sequence: CASQRGYEQYF.

In this sample, this clonotype turned up many times. CDR3 sequence (DNA): TGTGCCAGCAGGGGACTGGATAGCTCCTACGAGCAGTACTTC. It is translated as CASRGLDSSYEQYF. The chain couples TRBV12-3 or TRBV12-4 to TRBJ2-7; D is possibly TRBD2 (6 bases). The CDR3 consists of 14 residues. V gave up 6 bases and J gave up 0 bases, with 12 bases separating them.

This clonotype was counted only a few times. V usage is TRBV11-1 and J usage is TRBJ2-5, with 9 nucleotides matching TRBD2. The trim removed 8 bases at V and 2 bases at J, leaving 18 bases unmatched. The CDR3 is 18 residues long. Germline V gene sequence: CDR1 SGHAT, CDR2 FQDESV (reference sequence). CDR3 coding DNA: TGTGCCAGCTCACTCTGGGGGGCGCCTAGCGGGGATCAAGAGACCCAGTACTTC. Encoded protein: CASSLWGAPSGDQETQYF.

This clonotype was observed once. A much larger clone differs from this one at a single base, so this may be a read error. This chain links TRBV10-3 with TRBJ2-3, with a possible D match to TRBD2 (6 bases). The CDR3 is 16 residues long. The V gene lost 6 bases and the J gene lost 4 bases, with 20 bases spanning the gap. The germline V gene encodes CDR1 ENHRY and CDR2 SYGVKD. As DNA, the CDR3 is TGTGCCATCAGCCCTGGGACTGACCGAGGGGCAGATACGCAGTATTTT. Residues: CAISPGTDRGADTQYF.

A few counts support this clonotype. Written as DNA, the CDR3 is TGCGCCAGCAGCCCGGCCGGGACGGCTGGAAACACCATATATTTT. Its translation: CASSPAGTAGNTIYF. The gene calls are TRBV5-1 and TRBJ1-3; D is possibly TRBD1 (5 bases). V was trimmed by 4 bases and J by 2 bases, leaving 13 bases between them. Germline loops: CDR1 SGHRS, CDR2 YFSETQ. This CDR3 has 15 amino acids.

This rearrangement joins TRBV27 to TRBJ1-2; the match to TRBD1 covers 8 bases. The CDR3 covers 13 residues. Unmatched junction bases numbered 5, after V lost 6 bases and J lost 5 bases. Germline values: CDR1 MNHEY, CDR2 SMNVEV (reference sequence). The CDR3 sequence: CASRYTGGYGYTF. The CDR3 DNA reads as TGTGCCAGCAGATATACAGGGGGGTATGGCTACACCTTC.

This clonotype has a handful of counts. This chain connects TRBV6-1 to TRBJ2-3; D is ambiguous. The CDR3 totals 14 residues. Trimming cost V 8 bases and J 4 bases, with 16 bases left between them. The germline gives CDR1 MNHNS, CDR2 SASEGT. This CDR3 reads CASGKYPAADTQYF. The CDR3 bases are TGTGCCAGCGGCAAATACCCCGCGGCAGATACGCAGTATTTT.

V usage is TRBV3-1 and J usage is TRBJ2-1; 12 bases match TRBD1. Trimming cost V 5 bases and J 1 base; bases outside gene matches: 18. CDR1 and CDR2 from the germline V gene are LGHDT and YNNKEL (reference sequence). The CDR3 is made up of 21 amino acids. The CDR3 protein is CASSALRDRGQLAGSYNEQFF. The DNA of the CDR3 is TGTGCCAGCAGCGCCCTCCGGGACAGGGGGCAACTAGCGGGGTCCTACAATGAGCAGTTCTTC.

This clonotype was seen a handful of times. J is TRBJ2-1 and V is TRBV14, with D unresolved. The CDR3 contains 15 residues. Germline CDR1 is SGHDN and CDR2 is FVKESK. V gave up 2 bases and J gave up 1 base, with 9 bases separating them. CDR3 loop: CASSQRSLSYNEQFF. The CDR3, as DNA: TGTGCCAGCAGCCAAAGAAGCCTTTCCTACAATGAGCAGTTCTTC.

This clonotype was detected a few times. The V gene is TRBV29-1, the J gene TRBJ2-2, with 7 bases fitting TRBD2. CDR1 is SQVTM and CDR2 is ANQGSEA in the germline V gene. Germline trimming cut 4 bases from V and 0 bases from J; bases unmatched to any gene: 2. This CDR3 is 14 amino acids long. CDR3 sequence reads: CSVALAANTGELFF. The CDR3 DNA reads as TGCAGCGTTGCCCTAGCGGCGAACACCGGGGAGCTGTTTTTT.

The V gene is TRBV7-3, the J gene TRBJ2-1, with a weak D call TRBD2 (6 bases). The CDR3 runs 14 residues. The germline V gene has CDR1 SGHTA and CDR2 FQGTGA. Between the trimmed V and J ends, which lost 5 bases and 4 bases, there was a span of 12 bases. The CDR3 nucleotides read TGTGCCAGCAGCCAAGGACTAAATTACAATGAGCAGTTCTTC. It specifies CASSQGLNYNEQFF.

V gene TRBV20-1 combines with J gene TRBJ2-2; D gene uncertain. This CDR3 has 13 amino acids. Germline V CDR1 and CDR2: DFQATT, SNEGSKA (reference sequence). V dropped 6 bases and J dropped 0 bases, with 8 bases sitting between them. Here the CDR3 DNA reads TGCAGTGCCACGACATCGAACACCGGGGAGCTGTTTTTT. Protein product: CSATTSNTGELFF.

This clonotype was observed at least ten times. The chain has TRBV11-3 and TRBJ2-1; D is possibly TRBD2 (6 bases). Trimming shortened V by 1 base and J by 5 bases, and 9 bases separated the two germline ends. From germline, CDR1 is SGHNT and CDR2 YENEEA. This CDR3 spans 14 amino acids. The CDR3 loop is CASSLGAGNNEQFF. CDR3 nucleotides: TGTGCCAGCAGCTTAGGCGCGGGAAACAATGAGCAGTTCTTC.

The chain uses TRBV7-9 and TRBJ2-7; D unresolved. The CDR3 is 13 residues long. Germline CDR1 SEHNR, CDR2 FQNEAQ (reference sequence). The V gene lost 4 bases and the J gene lost 6 bases, with 13 bases spanning the gap. CDR3 region: CASSSGPIVEQYF. CDR3 sequence (DNA): TGTGCCAGCAGCTCAGGACCCATTGTCGAGCAGTACTTC.

This clonotype occurred a few times. The chain is built from TRBV6-2 or TRBV6-3 and TRBJ2-1, with a weak D call TRBD1 (7 bases). The CDR3 runs to 14 residues. CDR1 is MNHEY and CDR2 is SVGEGT in the germline V gene. V lost 7 bases, J lost 10 bases, and 20 bases lay in between. The CDR3 here is CASKEGGTGEEQFF. CDR3 sequence (DNA): TGTGCCAGCAAGGAGGGGGGTACAGGGGAGGAGCAGTTCTTC.

The chain is built from TRBV6-2 or TRBV6-3 and TRBJ1-2; D call uncertain. Per germline, CDR1 MNHEY and CDR2 SVGEGT. The CDR3 runs 16 residues. The ends were cut back, 5 bases at V and 6 bases at J, with 22 bases in the middle. The CDR3: CASSQTRTAALDGYTF. The CDR3 DNA sequence: TGTGCCAGCAGTCAAACCAGGACGGCCGCCCTCGATGGCTACACCTTC.